This is a list of T cell receptor beta chains from one sample in a study of identical twins. TCRdb fed the 5' RACE reads into MiXCR, producing one record per CDR3 protein. This repertoire shows fewer than 550,000 distinct CDR3 sequences, 13% to 15% found once; its top ten account for approximately 0.98%. These data were also filed under a second study, of yellow fever vaccine responses in identical twins.

Material: CD4+ T cells sorted from blood. These receptor sequences come from a woman aged 18-30 years in good health. CDR3s include the opening cysteine and the closing phenylalanine or tryptophan. The D gene is left open where the match is weak. Clone size is stated in some rows and not others, as once, few, many or a class when expanded.

. TRBJ1-3 TRBV9 TRBD1 15 TGTGCCAGCAGCGCCACAGGGGGCGCCGGAAACACCATATATTTT CASSATGGAGNTIYF
few TRBJ2-1 TRBV2 . 15 TGTGCCAGCGTGGGTTTCGGGTCCCCTTTTTGGGAGCAGTTCTTC CASVGFGSPFWEQFF
. TRBJ2-2 TRBV11-2 TRBD2 18 TGTGCCAGCAGCTTAGTGTATGCGGGAGGGCTCAACACCGGGGAGCTGTTTTTT CASSLVYAGGLNTGELFF
many TRBJ1-2 TRBV12-3/TRBV12-4 . 13 TGTGCCAGCAGTTTTTTAGGGCAGAATGGCTACACCTTC CASSFLGQNGYTF
. TRBJ1-6 TRBV6-1 TRBD1 14 TGTGCCAGCAGTCCCGGGACAGGGGGGGGGACCCTCCACTTT CASSPGTGGGTLHF
. TRBJ2-1 TRBV10-3 TRBD2 15 TGTGCCATCAGCAGAGCGGGGGGATCTGACAATGAGCAGTTCTTC CAISRAGGSDNEQFF
. TRBJ2-1 TRBV6-5 . 14 TGTGCCAGCAGTTACGGACCGCCCAGCCATGAGCAGTTCTTC CASSYGPPSHEQFF
few TRBJ2-3 TRBV6-1 . 15 TGTGCCAGCAACAGGGGAGGGGGGAGTTCAGATACGCAGTATTTT CASNRGGGSSDTQYF
. TRBJ2-2 TRBV12-3/TRBV12-4 . 16 TGTGCCAGCAGACCCGACTGGGGCGGGAACACCGGGGAGCTGTTTTTT CASRPDWGGNTGELFF
. TRBJ2-2 TRBV30 . 14 TGTGCCTGGACGGGGGGCGCGGGTGGCGGGGAGCTGTTTTTT CAWTGGAGGGELFF
few TRBJ2-3 TRBV15 . 17 TGTGCCACCAGCAGAGATCTTCCCGGGAGTAGCACAGATACGCAGTATTTT CATSRDLPGSSTDTQYF
. TRBJ2-2 TRBV6-4 . 13 TGTGCCAGCAGTGACTCGATATCCGGGGAGCTGTTTTTT CASSDSISGELFF
. TRBJ2-1 TRBV18 . 11 TGTGCCAGCTCATTCCAGGGCCAACAGTTCTTC CASSFQGQQFF
few TRBJ2-7 TRBV30 . 11 TGTGCCTGGAGCCCGGTCTACGAGCAGTACTTC CAWSPVYEQYF
few TRBJ1-1 TRBV7-2 . 15 TGTGCCAGCAGCTTAGCGCGGGCGGCGAACACTGAAGCTTTCTTT CASSLARAANTEAFF
. TRBJ2-3 TRBV11-1 . 12 TGTGCCAGCAGCCAGACATCACATACGCAGTATTTT CASSQTSHTQYF
few TRBJ1-2 TRBV7-9 . 14 TGTGCCAGCAGCTTAGTCGAGGTTGGCTATGGCTACACCTTC CASSLVEVGYGYTF
. TRBJ2-1 TRBV7-9 . 12 TGTGCCAGTGCCAGGTTGGGGGATGAGCAGTTCTTC CASARLGDEQFF
few TRBJ1-6 TRBV10-3 TRBD1 15 TGTGCCATCAGTGCCCAGACAGGGAAGAGTTCACCCCTCCACTTT CAISAQTGKSSPLHF
. TRBJ2-2 TRBV5-1 . 14 TGCGCCAGCAGCCTGGACACCCACACCGGGGAGCTGTTTTTT CASSLDTHTGELFF
. TRBJ1-1 TRBV14 TRBD1 15 TGTGCCAGCAGCCGCAGGACAGGGGCTAACACTGAAGCTTTCTTT CASSRRTGANTEAFF
few TRBJ2-3 TRBV20-1 TRBD2 15 TGCAGTGCTAGAGATCGTCTAGCGGGGGGGATTACGCAGTATTTT CSARDRLAGGITQYF
few TRBJ1-1 TRBV5-1 . 13 TGCGCCAGCAGCTTGGACATCTCAACCGAAGCTTTCTTT CASSLDISTEAFF
. TRBJ2-5 TRBV29-1 . 14 TGCAGCGTTGAGGGACTCATCTACGGGGAGACCCAGTACTTC CSVEGLIYGETQYF
. TRBJ1-1 TRBV28 . 16 TGTGCCAGCAGTTTCCGAGGGGCGGGCCTGGGAACTGAAGCTTTCTTT CASSFRGAGLGTEAFF
few TRBJ1-6 TRBV20-1 TRBD1 14 TGCAGTGCTGGCGGGGGGACAGATCATTCACCCCTCCACTTT CSAGGGTDHSPLHF
few TRBJ2-3 TRBV14 . 16 TGTGCCAGCAGCCAAGGACGAACCCCCCGGGAGAATACGCAGTATTTT CASSQGRTPRENTQYF
few TRBJ2-3 TRBV2 TRBD2 15 TGTGCCAGCAGTGAGCCAGCGGGAGGCCCAGGGACGCAGTATTTT CASSEPAGGPGTQYF
many TRBJ2-5 TRBV7-8 . 15 TGTGCCAGCAGCTTAGGCGGCAGGGCGTGGGAGACCCAGTACTTC CASSLGGRAWETQYF
few TRBJ2-1 TRBV5-6 . 14 TGTGCCAGCAGCAAGACAGGCCAAGCCAATGAGCAGTTCTTC CASSKTGQANEQFF
many TRBJ2-1 TRBV12-3/TRBV12-4 TRBD2 15 TGTGCCAGCAGTTTGCTCCCTAGCGGGGGTAATGAGCAGTTCTTC CASSLLPSGGNEQFF
. TRBJ1-1 TRBV2 . 14 TGTGCCAGCAGTGAAACGGGGTTGGGCACTGAAGCTTTCTTT CASSETGLGTEAFF
many TRBJ1-4 TRBV5-1 . 13 TGCGCCAGCAGAGACGGCGGTGGTGAAAAACTGTTTTTT CASRDGGGEKLFF
. TRBJ1-3 TRBV29-1 . 11 TGCAGCGTTGAATACGGAAACACCATATATTTT CSVEYGNTIYF
few TRBJ1-5 TRBV20-1 . 13 TGCAGTGCTAGTCGGGACTTCAATCAGCCCCAGCATTTT CSASRDFNQPQHF
. TRBJ2-1 TRBV20-1 . 14 TGCAGTGCTATACGGGCAGGGGGGGGAAATGAGCAGTTCTTC CSAIRAGGGNEQFF
. TRBJ2-5 TRBV7-9 . 16 TGTGCCAGCAGCTTAGTCTGGCCAACCGGAGGGGAGACCCAGTACTTC CASSLVWPTGGETQYF
few TRBJ2-1 TRBV10-3 . 13 TGTGCCATCAGTGAGGACAGATACAATGAGCAGTTCTTC CAISEDRYNEQFF
. TRBJ2-1 TRBV12-3/TRBV12-4 . 14 TGTGCCAGCAGTGTCAGGGGCCCCCCGGATGAGCAGTTCTTC CASSVRGPPDEQFF
. TRBJ2-5 TRBV5-1 . 14 TGCGCCAGCAGCTTGAAGTCAGGGACGGAGACCCAGTACTTC CASSLKSGTETQYF
few TRBJ2-7 TRBV7-2 . 15 TGTGCCAGCAGCTTATCTGACCGGGACTCCTACGAGCAGTACTTC CASSLSDRDSYEQYF
few TRBJ2-1 TRBV4-1 . 12 TGCGCCAGCAGCCAAGAGTGGGGTGAGCAGTTCTTC CASSQEWGEQFF
few TRBJ2-3 TRBV20-1 TRBD1 13 TGCAGTGCTTCGGACAGGTTCACAGATACGCAGTATTTT CSASDRFTDTQYF
many TRBJ2-1 TRBV5-5 . 15 TGTGCCAGCAGCTTTTACCCAGCAGGAAACAATGAGCAGTTCTTC CASSFYPAGNNEQFF
. TRBJ2-7 TRBV10-3 . 12 TGTGCCATCAAGGAGGGATCGGGCGAGCAGTACTTC CAIKEGSGEQYF
. TRBJ2-3 TRBV28 TRBD1 17 TGTGCCAGCAGTTCTTCCCGCACAGGGGCTTTCACAGATACGCAGTATTTT CASSSSRTGAFTDTQYF
. TRBJ2-7 TRBV13 TRBD1 19 TGTGCCAGCAGCGGGACCCGGGACAGGGGGCAGGGTTGGTCCTACGAGCAGTACTTC CASSGTRDRGQGWSYEQYF
. TRBJ2-6 TRBV28 . 13 TGTGCCAGCGGCTATCCTGGGGCCAACGTCCTGACTTTC CASGYPGANVLTF
few TRBJ1-1 TRBV3-1 TRBD1 12 TGTGCCAGCAGGGCGGGACAGACTGAAGCTTTCTTT CASRAGQTEAFF
once TRBJ2-1 TRBV27 TRBD1 17 TGTGCCAGCAGTTTATGGAGGGGACAGGGGTTGGTCAATGAGCAGTTCTTC CASSLWRGQGLVNEQFF
. TRBJ2-2 TRBV6-1 TRBD2 15 TGTGCCACCAGACGGATAGCGGGAGGATCCGGGGAGCTGTTTTTT CATRRIAGGSGELFF
few TRBJ2-4 TRBV20-1 . 14 TGCAGTGCTACCCCGGGACTAGCCAAAAACATTCAGTACTTC CSATPGLAKNIQYF
. TRBJ1-6 TRBV12-3/TRBV12-4 TRBD1 14 TGTGCCAGCAGTCCATGGGACAGGGGTTCACCCCTCCACTTT CASSPWDRGSPLHF
many TRBJ2-7 TRBV7-8 . 12 TGTGCCAGCAGCTTAGCGGTCTACGAGCAGTACTTC CASSLAVYEQYF
few TRBJ2-3 TRBV12-3/TRBV12-4 TRBD2 15 TGTGCCAGCAGTTTGCTAGCGGGGCGGGGGGATACGCAGTATTTT CASSLLAGRGDTQYF